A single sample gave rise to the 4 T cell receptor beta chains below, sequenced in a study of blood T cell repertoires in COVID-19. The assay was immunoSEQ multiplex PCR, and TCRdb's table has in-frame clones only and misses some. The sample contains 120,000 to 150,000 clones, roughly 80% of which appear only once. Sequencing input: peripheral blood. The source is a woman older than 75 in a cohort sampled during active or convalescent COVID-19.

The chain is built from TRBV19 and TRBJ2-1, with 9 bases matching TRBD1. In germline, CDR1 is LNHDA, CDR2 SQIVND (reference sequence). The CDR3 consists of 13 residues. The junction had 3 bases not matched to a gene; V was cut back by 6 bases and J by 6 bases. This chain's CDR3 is CASRTGGSNEQFF. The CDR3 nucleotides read TGTGCCAGTAGGACAGGGGGTAGCAATGAGCAGTTCTTC. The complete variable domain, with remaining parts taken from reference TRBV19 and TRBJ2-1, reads DGGITQSPKYLFRKEGQNVTLSCEQNLNHDAMYWYRQDPGQGLRLIYYSQIVNDFQKGDIAEGYSVSREKKESFPLTVTSAQKNPTAFYLCASRTGGSNEQFFGPGTRLTVL.

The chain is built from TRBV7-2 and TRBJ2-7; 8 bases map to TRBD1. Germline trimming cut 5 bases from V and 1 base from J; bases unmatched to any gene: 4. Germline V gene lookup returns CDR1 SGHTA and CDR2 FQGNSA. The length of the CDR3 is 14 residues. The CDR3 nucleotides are TGTGCCAGCAGCCCGGACAGGGAATCCTACGAGCAGTACGTC. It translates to CASSPDRESYEQYV.

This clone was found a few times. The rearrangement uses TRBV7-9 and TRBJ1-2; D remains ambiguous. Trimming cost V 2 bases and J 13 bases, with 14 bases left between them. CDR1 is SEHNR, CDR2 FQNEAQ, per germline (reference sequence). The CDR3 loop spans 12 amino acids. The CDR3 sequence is CASSLYEARGTF. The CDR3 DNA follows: TGTGCCAGCAGCTTATATGAGGCCCGGGGCACCTTC.

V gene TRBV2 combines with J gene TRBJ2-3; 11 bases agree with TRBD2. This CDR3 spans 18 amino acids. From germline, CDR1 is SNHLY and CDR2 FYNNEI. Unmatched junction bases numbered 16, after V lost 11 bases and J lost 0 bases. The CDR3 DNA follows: TGTGCCGTCAGGGGGAAGCTAGCGGGAGGAGCTAGCACAGATACGCAGTATTTT. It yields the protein CAVRGKLAGGASTDTQYF.